This T cell receptor beta chain was obtained from a study of cytomegalovirus exposure and HLA in healthy donors. Study conclusions and caveats: The likely origin of a cluster of highly shared sequence variants was a sequencing artifact. The majority of CMV-associated TCR beta chains were reported as apparently HLA-restricted in a later analysis. The study flagged approximately 180 TCR beta chains as cytomegalovirus-associated.

Germline V gives CDR1 SGHRS, CDR2 YFSETQ. V lost 4 bases to trimming and J lost 5 bases, with 18 bases between them. The CDR3 contains 16 residues. Researchers ran the PCR with 60 Vbeta and 13 Jbeta primers. Using immunoSEQ multiplex PCR, the repertoire was profiled, and TCRdb retains in-frame clones only, with some absent. Altogether some 110,000 clones are present, around 86% being singletons, with the ten largest covering 6.9%. These donors counted as nominally healthy when sampled, but unrecorded immune exposures were likely. As to this clone: The antigen is unknown.

The receptor was derived from a man aged 25-45 years in good health and CMV-seropositive. V usage is TRBV5-1 and J usage is TRBJ1-4, with D perhaps matching TRBD1 (6 bases). The sample comprised PBMCs. The DNA for the CDR3 is TGCGCCAGCAGCGTAACTAGACAGGCCCCCAATGAAAAACTGTTTTTT. Its protein is CASSVTRQAPNEKLFF.